A selection of T cell receptor beta chains follows, all from one sample in a study of blood T cell repertoires in COVID-19. The repertoire was sequenced with immunoSEQ multiplex PCR; TCRdb's copy has only in-frame clones and lacks some. The data hold approximately 90,000 clones, with around 88% observed a single time. Sequenced: peripheral blood. The origin of the receptors is an older man with active or convalescent COVID-19. The CDR3 runs from the conserved cysteine through the conserved F or W. Fields, in order: CDR3 length, J gene, V gene, D gene, clone size, CDR3 DNA, CDR3 protein. D genes are given only for firm matches. Clone size is shown for a subset of rows, as once, few, many or a class of expanded clone.

>13|TRBJ1-1|TRBV15|NA|NA
TGTGCCACCAGCAACCAAAGGGGTTCTGAAGCTTTCTTT
CATSNQRGSEAFF
>14|TRBJ2-7|TRBV5-1|NA|NA
TGCGCCAGCAGCTTGGGGGAGCGGGCCTACGAGCAGTACTTC
CASSLGERAYEQYF
>19|TRBJ2-3|TRBV4-3|TRBD2|NA
TGCGCCAGCAGCCAAGATCGCACTAGCGGGAGGGAAGGCACAGATACGCAGTATTTT
CASSQDRTSGREGTDTQYF
>13|TRBJ1-1|TRBV5-6|NA|NA
TGTGCCAGCAGCCCGGGATCGAACACTGAAGCTTTCTTT
CASSPGSNTEAFF
>15|TRBJ2-5|TRBV30|TRBD2|NA
TGTGCCTGGAGTACAGGACTAGCGGGAGAAGAGACCCAGTACTTC
CAWSTGLAGEETQYF
>16|TRBJ2-6|TRBV5-1|NA|NA
TGCGCCAGCAGCTACAACGTTATCTCTGGGGCCAACGTCCTGACTTTC
CASSYNVISGANVLTF
>16|TRBJ2-5|TRBV7-6|TRBD1|few
TGTGCCAGCAGCTTCACTATAATAGGACAGGGGGAGACCCAGTACTTC
CASSFTIIGQGETQYF
>15|TRBJ2-1|TRBV9|TRBD1|NA
TGTGCCAGCAGAGCTGGACAGGGGGCTTTTGATGAGCAGTTCTTC
CASRAGQGAFDEQFF
>14|TRBJ1-1|TRBV6-5|NA|NA
TGTGCCAGCAGTTACTCCAGGGGTGGAACTGAAGCTTTCTTT
CASSYSRGGTEAFF
>13|TRBJ1-1|TRBV2|NA|NA
TGTGCCAGCACACTATACGGGGGAACTGAAGCTTTCTTT
CASTLYGGTEAFF
>16|TRBJ2-1|TRBV29-1|NA|NA
TGCAGCGTTGAGACCGGGACACCCGACAGAGGAAATGAGCAGTTCTTC
CSVETGTPDRGNEQFF
>15|TRBJ1-1|TRBV6-5|NA|NA
TGTGCCAGCAGACTTACACAGGGTCAGAACACTGAAGCTTTCTTT
CASRLTQGQNTEAFF
>15|TRBJ1-4|TRBV20-1|NA|once
TGCAGTGCTAGTGGGGACGGACAGTTCCCTGAAAAACTGTTTTTT
CSASGDGQFPEKLFF
>13|TRBJ1-5|TRBV7-9|TRBD1|NA
TGTGCCAGCAGCCAAGAGGGGGCTCAGCCCCAGCATTTT
CASSQEGAQPQHF
>17|TRBJ2-1|TRBV4-3|TRBD1|NA
TGCGCCAGCAGCCAAGATCCCATCGGGACAGCCTACAATGAGCAGTTCTTC
CASSQDPIGTAYNEQFF
>13|TRBJ1-1|TRBV20-1|TRBD1|NA
TGCAGTGCTACTGACAGGGCGAACACTGAAGCTTTCTTT
CSATDRANTEAFF
>16|TRBJ2-1|TRBV2|TRBD2|NA
TGTGCCAGCAGTGACGCTAGCGGGAGTTCCTACAATGAGCAGTTCTTC
CASSDASGSSYNEQFF
>17|TRBJ1-1|TRBV7-9|TRBD1|NA
TGTGCCAGCAGCACCGGGAGGCAGGGGGCGGGTCGGACTGAAGCTTTCTTT
CASSTGRQGAGRTEAFF
>14|TRBJ1-1|TRBV4-3|NA|once
TGCGCCAGCAGCCTCATACACAAGAACACTGAAGCTTTCTTT
CASSLIHKNTEAFF
>13|TRBJ1-3|TRBV29-1|TRBD1|NA
TGCAGCGCAAGACAGGGGTCTGGAAACACCATATATTTT
CSARQGSGNTIYF
>19|TRBJ2-5|TRBV15|NA|NA
TGTGCCACCAGCAGAGATGGCGGGACAGCCTACCAAGGGGGAGAGACCCAGTACTTC
CATSRDGGTAYQGGETQYF
>12|TRBJ2-1|TRBV28|TRBD1|NA
TGTGCCAGCAGTCGCAGGGGGTATGAGCAGTTCTTC
CASSRRGYEQFF
>15|TRBJ1-1|TRBV15|TRBD1|few
TGTGCCACCAGCAGACGGACAGGGGGCAACACTGAAGCTTTCTTT
CATSRRTGGNTEAFF
>15|TRBJ1-5|TRBV28|NA|once
TGTGCCAGCAGCCCCAATAGAGGTCCTTATCAGCCCCAGCATTTT
CASSPNRGPYQPQHF
>14|TRBJ2-7|TRBV3-1/TRBV3-2|NA|NA
TGTGCCAGCAGCCAGCCGAGCGGTACCTACGAGCAGTACTTC
CASSQPSGTYEQYF
>15|TRBJ2-6|TRBV29-1|NA|NA
TGCAGCGTTGAAGATGAGTACTCTGGGGCCAACGTCCTGACTTTC
CSVEDEYSGANVLTF
>11|TRBJ1-1|TRBV2|NA|once
TGTGCCAGCGGCCGGGACACTGAAGCTTTCTTT
CASGRDTEAFF
>15|TRBJ2-5|TRBV11-2|TRBD2|NA
TGTGCCAGCAGCGCCTCAACGGGGGGGGTAGAGACCCAGTACTTC
CASSASTGGVETQYF
>15|TRBJ2-1|TRBV28|TRBD2|NA
TGTGCCAGCGCCCTAGCGGGAGGGAACTCCAATGAGCAGTTCTTC
CASALAGGNSNEQFF
>13|TRBJ2-1|TRBV13|TRBD2|NA
TGTGCCAGCAGCACTAGCGGCTACAATGAGCAGTTCTTC
CASSTSGYNEQFF
>16|TRBJ2-3|TRBV5-1|TRBD2|NA
TGCGCCAGCAGCAGGACTAGCGGGAATAGGGCAGATACGCAGTATTTT
CASSRTSGNRADTQYF
>17|TRBJ2-3|TRBV20-1|TRBD2|NA
TGCAGTGCTAGTCCGGGACTAGCGGGAAGCGTGGGAGATACGCAGTATTTT
CSASPGLAGSVGDTQYF
>16|TRBJ2-1|TRBV24-1|TRBD1|NA
TGTGCCACCAGTGACCCGACAGGGGAGTCCTACAATGAGCAGTTCTTC
CATSDPTGESYNEQFF
>15|TRBJ2-7|TRBV30|TRBD2|NA
TGTGCCTTCTACCTGACTAGCGAACACCCCTACGAGCAGTACTTC
CAFYLTSEHPYEQYF
>15|TRBJ1-1|TRBV4-3|TRBD1|NA
TGCGCCAGCAGCCAGGGCGATCAGGGGGATGGTGTCGCTTTCTTT
CASSQGDQGDGVAFF
>16|TRBJ1-3|TRBV18|NA|NA
TGTGCCAGCTCAGCCCAGGGGTCACCCTCTGGAAACACCATATATTTT
CASSAQGSPSGNTIYF
>13|TRBJ2-1|TRBV29-1|TRBD2|NA
TGCAGCGATACCCAGCGGGATCCGAATGAGCAGTTCTTC
CSDTQRDPNEQFF
>13|TRBJ2-7|TRBV13|NA|NA
TGTGCCAGCAGCTTATATAGGAGCCACGAGCAGTACTTC
CASSLYRSHEQYF
>15|TRBJ1-3|TRBV3-1/TRBV3-2|TRBD1|NA
TGTGCCAGCAGCCAACCAGGGGGCGCTGGAAACACCATATATTTT
CASSQPGGAGNTIYF
>15|TRBJ2-1|TRBV11-3|NA|NA
TGTGCCAGCAGCTTAGACCAGCGCCTTTGGAATGAGCAGTTCTTC
CASSLDQRLWNEQFF